This entry lists 18 T cell receptor beta chains sequenced from one sample in a study of blood T cells in healthy people across ages. Then a second PCR, running roughly 7 to 11 cycles, was carried out with a sample-barcoded 5' primer and a J-beta primer mix. One entry per CDR3 protein, called by TCRdb with MiXCR from the 5' RACE reads. The table shows 1.5 million to 2 million distinct CDR3 sequences, with roughly 30% occurring only once. The sample comprised blood. The receptors were gathered from a woman between 25 and 40 years old in good health.

A remark on this clonotype: Possible read error: a much larger clone is one base away. This chain links TRBV2 with TRBJ2-4; D might be TRBD2 (5 bases). This CDR3 is built from 14 residues. The germline gives CDR1 SNHLY, CDR2 FYNNEI. Trimming pared 5 bases from V and 13 bases from J, leaving 21 bases between. For the CDR3, the DNA is TGTGCCAGCAGTCTCACGGAGGTCTCCTACGGGCAGTACTTC. Its translation: CASSLTEVSYGQYF. Full variable domain (rest looked up from reference TRBV2 and TRBJ2-4): EPEVTQTPSHQVTQMGQEVILRCVPISNHLYFYWYRQILGQKVEFLVSFYNNEISEKSEIFDDQFSVERPDGSNFTLKIRSTKLEDSAMYFCASSLTEVSYGQYFGAGTRLSVL.

Ten or more counts support this clonotype. The chain links TRBV12-3 or TRBV12-4 to TRBJ2-4; 8 nucleotides agree with TRBD1. V shed 6 bases, J shed 0 bases, and the junction held 4 bases outside the gene matches. This CDR3 region has 15 residues. The CDR3 nucleotides read TGTGCCAGCAGCCTCGGACAGGGAGCCAAAAACATTCAGTACTTC. This translates into CASSLGQGAKNIQYF.

The table lists this clonotype with a few counts. The V and J genes are TRBV12-3 or TRBV12-4 and TRBJ2-4, with 7 bases identical to TRBD2. V lost 5 bases and J lost 9; bases outside the gene matches: 10. CDR3 length: 14 residues. CDR3 coding DNA: TGTGCCAGCAGTCCAAGCGGGGCCGGTCCCATTCAGTACTTC. This translates into CASSPSGAGPIQYF.

CDR3 amino acids: CSADRRGATDTQYF. The CDR3 DNA is TGCAGTGCTGACAGGCGGGGGGCCACAGATACGCAGTATTTT. The chain carries TRBV20-1 and TRBJ2-3; 8 nucleotides match TRBD2. The CDR3 sequence is 14 residues long. The V and J ends lost 5 bases and 2 bases, in that order; junction bases with no gene match: 6. CDR1 and CDR2 from the germline V gene are DFQATT and SNEGSKA (reference sequence).

This clonotype was observed a handful of times. The junction differs from germline at one of its ends, possibly a read error. V usage is TRBV5-5 and J usage is TRBJ1-1; no clear D gene. The CDR3 extends over 13 amino acids. Germline V CDR1 and CDR2: SGHKS, YYEKEE (reference sequence). The CDR3, as DNA: TGTGCCAGCCGCTTCCGATTGAACACTGAAGCTTTCTTT. Its translation: CASRFRLNTEAFF.

This clonotype has a handful of counts. The chain carries TRBV5-1 and TRBJ2-1, with 7 bases aligning to TRBD2. This CDR3 is 15 amino acids long. The J segment lost 5 bases and the V segment lost 3 bases, leaving 8 bases of the junction unmatched. The V gene's germline CDR1 is SGHRS and CDR2 YFSETQ. CDR3 nucleotide sequence: TGCGCCAGCAGCTGGGGGGGACGGACAAACAATGAGCAGTTCTTC. Encoded protein: CASSWGGRTNNEQFF.

This clonotype has only a few counts. The chain is built from TRBV7-9 and TRBJ2-1; 14 nucleotides line up with TRBD2. The trim removed 3 bases at V and 5 bases at J, leaving 3 bases unmatched. CDR1 and CDR2 (germline): SEHNR, FQNEAQ (reference sequence). The CDR3 is 16 residues long. This CDR3 reads CASSFQGLAGDNEQFF. The CDR3 DNA reads TGTGCCAGCAGCTTCCAGGGACTAGCGGGAGACAATGAGCAGTTCTTC. The whole variable domain, filled in from reference TRBV7-9 and TRBJ2-1, reads DTGVSQNPRHKITKRGQNVTFRCDPISEHNRLYWYRQTLGQGPEFLTYFQNEAQLEKSRLLSDRFSAERPKGSFSTLEIQRTEQGDSAMYLCASSFQGLAGDNEQFFGPGTRLTVL.

The genes are TRBV20-1 and TRBJ2-1; D gene ambiguous. Germline CDR1 reads DFQATT; CDR2 reads SNEGSKA (reference sequence). The V and J ends lost 1 base and 9 bases respectively, with 13 bases between them. CDR3 length: 13 amino acids. The CDR3 bases are TGCAGTGCTAGAGCCCCTCTAAACAGTGAGCAGTTCTTC. It translates to CSARAPLNSEQFF.

A few counts support this clonotype. The chain combines TRBV7-2 with TRBJ2-1, with 7 bases lining up with TRBD2. CDR3 size: 16 residues. V dropped 4 bases and J dropped 3; count of bases not matched to a gene: 9. The germline gives CDR1 SGHTA, CDR2 FQGNSA. The DNA for the CDR3 is TGTGCCAGCAGCTCCTCTTGCGGGAGTCTCTACAATGAGCAGTTCTTC. It yields the protein CASSSSCGSLYNEQFF.

This clonotype was seen at least ten times. The rearrangement uses TRBV20-1 and TRBJ2-7, with 7 bases lining up with TRBD1. V gave up 4 bases and J gave up 3 bases; unmatched junction bases: 9. Per the germline V gene, CDR1 is DFQATT and CDR2 is SNEGSKA (reference sequence). The CDR3 contains 14 residues. Here the CDR3 reads CSATRGGQDYEQYF. The CDR3 coding sequence is TGCAGTGCTACAAGGGGCGGACAGGACTACGAGCAGTACTTC.

The chain couples TRBV5-6 to TRBJ2-5; 12 bases are shared with TRBD1. Looked up from germline, CDR1 is SGHDT and CDR2 is YYEEEE. V dropped 4 bases and J dropped 5; count of bases not matched to a gene: 21. The length of the CDR3 is 20 residues. This CDR3 is CASSPMPGQGARDLGETQYF. The CDR3 nucleotides read TGTGCCAGCAGCCCTATGCCGGGACAGGGGGCGCGGGACCTCGGGGAGACCCAGTACTTC.

Worth noting for this clonotype: This may come from a read error, since a much larger clone is one base off. This rearrangement joins TRBV7-6 to TRBJ2-1, with TRBD2 identical over 8 bases. This CDR3 region has 14 residues. Germline V CDR1 and CDR2: SGHVS, FNYEAQ. In nucleotides, the CDR3 is TGTGCCAGCAGCCTAACTAGCGGTCCCAATGGGCAGTTCTTC. This sequence encodes CASSLTSGPNGQFF.

Of note for this clonotype: Compared with germline, one end of the junction differs, possibly owing to a read error. This chain links TRBV10-3 with TRBJ2-5; 11 bases map to TRBD2. The J call could be wrong; TRBJ2-1 is a better fit for the DNA end. Germline V gene sequence: CDR1 ENHRY, CDR2 SYGVKD. The CDR3 spans 15 residues. The DNA for the CDR3 is TGTACCATCAGGGCTAGCGGGGGGCCACAAGAGACCCAGTTCTTC. This translates into CTIRASGGPQETQFF.

The chain is built from TRBV5-8 and TRBJ2-1; 16 nucleotides agree with TRBD2. With 4 bases clipped from V and 8 bases from J, the junction kept 6 bases outside the gene matches. The CDR3 spans 16 residues. Germline V gene sequence: CDR1 SGHTS, CDR2 YDEGEE. The CDR3 protein is CASSQGTSGRAYEQFF. CDR3 nucleotide sequence: TGTGCCAGCAGCCAGGGGACTAGCGGGAGGGCCTATGAGCAGTTCTTC.

This clonotype appeared a few times. This chain joins TRBV6-5 and TRBJ2-3; D remains unclear. V dropped 10 bases and J dropped 2 bases, with 13 bases sitting between them. This CDR3 has 13 residues. Germline values: CDR1 MNHEY, CDR2 SVGAGI. The CDR3 DNA is TGTGCCACCCTGGCGTTCCACACAGATACGCAGTATTTT. Translated: CATLAFHTDTQYF.

This clonotype was counted ten times or more. The chain links TRBV4-3 to TRBJ2-7; D may be TRBD1 or TRBD2 (5 bases each). Germline V gene data show CDR1 as LGHNA and CDR2 as YSLEER. V lost 1 base to trimming and J lost 4 bases, with 14 bases between them. The CDR3 is 15 amino acids. CDR3 nucleotide sequence: TGCGCCAGCAGCCAAGGCAACCAGGGACCTTACGAGCAGTACTTC. It encodes CASSQGNQGPYEQYF.

CDR3 bases: TGTGCCAGCAGCCTCAATTCCGGGACAGTTTACCAAGAGACCCAGTACTTC. This encodes CASSLNSGTVYQETQYF. The chain links TRBV14 to TRBJ2-5, with 7 bases identical to TRBD1. Germline V CDR1 and CDR2: SGHDN, FVKESK. The CDR3 has 17 amino acids. V dropped 4 bases and J dropped 0; count of bases not matched to a gene: 11.

This clonotype was seen more than once but under ten times. V and J are TRBV28 and TRBJ2-5; TRBD2 agrees at 9 bases. The J call may be in error: the DNA end matches TRBJ2-7 better. The germline V gene has CDR1 MDHEN and CDR2 SYDVKM. This CDR3 is built from 14 residues. The CDR3 is CASSSIAGEDEQYF. CDR3 in DNA: TGTGCCAGCAGCTCCATAGCGGGGGAGGACGAGCAGTACTTC.